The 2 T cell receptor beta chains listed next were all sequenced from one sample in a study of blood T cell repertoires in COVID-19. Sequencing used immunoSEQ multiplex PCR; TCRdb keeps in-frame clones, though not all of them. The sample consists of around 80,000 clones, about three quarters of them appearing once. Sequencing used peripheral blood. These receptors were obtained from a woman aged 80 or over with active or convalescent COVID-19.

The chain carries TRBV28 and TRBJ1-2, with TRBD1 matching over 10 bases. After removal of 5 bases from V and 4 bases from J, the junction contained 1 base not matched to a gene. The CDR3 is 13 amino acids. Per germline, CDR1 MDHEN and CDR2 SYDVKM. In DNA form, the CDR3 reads TGTGCCAGCAGTGGGACAGGGGTCTATGGCTACACCTTC. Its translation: CASSGTGVYGYTF.

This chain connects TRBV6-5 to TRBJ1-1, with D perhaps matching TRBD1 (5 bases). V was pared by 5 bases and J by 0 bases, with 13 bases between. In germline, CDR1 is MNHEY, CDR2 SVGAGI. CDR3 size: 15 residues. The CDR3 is CASSPDRGMNTEAFF. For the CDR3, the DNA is TGTGCCAGCAGTCCCGACAGAGGAATGAACACTGAAGCTTTCTTT.